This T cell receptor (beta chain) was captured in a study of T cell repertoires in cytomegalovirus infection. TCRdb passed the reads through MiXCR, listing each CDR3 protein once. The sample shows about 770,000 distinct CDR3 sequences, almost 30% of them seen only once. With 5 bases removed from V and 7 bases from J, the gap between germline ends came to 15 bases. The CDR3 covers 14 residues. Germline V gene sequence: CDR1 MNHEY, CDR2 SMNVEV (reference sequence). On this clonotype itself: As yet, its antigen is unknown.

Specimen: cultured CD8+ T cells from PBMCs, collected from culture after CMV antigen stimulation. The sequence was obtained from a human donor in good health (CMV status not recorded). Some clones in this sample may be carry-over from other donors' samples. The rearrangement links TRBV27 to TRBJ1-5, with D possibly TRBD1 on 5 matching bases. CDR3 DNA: TGTGCCAGCAGTATGGGTGGGGGTCTACAGCCCCAGCATTTT. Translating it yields CASSMGGGLQPQHF.